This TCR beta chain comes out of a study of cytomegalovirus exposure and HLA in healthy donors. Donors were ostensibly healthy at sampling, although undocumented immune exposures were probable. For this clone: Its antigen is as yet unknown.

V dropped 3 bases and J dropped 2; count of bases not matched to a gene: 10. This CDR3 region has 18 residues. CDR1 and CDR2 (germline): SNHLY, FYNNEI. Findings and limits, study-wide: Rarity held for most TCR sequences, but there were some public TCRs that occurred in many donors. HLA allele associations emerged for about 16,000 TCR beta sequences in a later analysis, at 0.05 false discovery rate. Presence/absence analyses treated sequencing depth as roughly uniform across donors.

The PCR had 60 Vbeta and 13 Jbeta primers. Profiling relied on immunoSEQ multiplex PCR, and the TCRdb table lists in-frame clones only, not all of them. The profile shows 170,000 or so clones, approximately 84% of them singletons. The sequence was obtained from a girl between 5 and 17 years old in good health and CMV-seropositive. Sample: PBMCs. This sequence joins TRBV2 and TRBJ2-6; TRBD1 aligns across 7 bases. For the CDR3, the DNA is TGTGCCAGCAGTGAGAGGGCGACAGGGTTCGCTGGGGCCAACGTCCTGACTTTC. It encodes CASSERATGFAGANVLTF. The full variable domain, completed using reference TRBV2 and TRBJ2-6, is EPEVTQTPSHQVTQMGQEVILRCVPISNHLYFYWYRQILGQKVEFLVSFYNNEISEKSEIFDDQFSVERPDGSNFTLKIRSTKLEDSAMYFCASSERATGFAGANVLTFGAGSRLTVL.